This T cell receptor (beta chain) was obtained from a study of T cells in localized non-small cell lung cancer. Study findings and constraints: In adjacent lung appeared a median about 58 of the top 100 tumor clones. Because researchers sequenced only one region of the tumor, heterogeneity is still possible.

Data came from immunoSEQ multiplex PCR; TCRdb stores just in-frame clones and leaves some out. Among approximately 1,000 clones listed, about 35% were seen once. Note on this clone: Its antigen is still unknown.

Per the germline V gene, CDR1 is MDHEN and CDR2 is SYDVKM. The CDR3 consists of 14 residues. With 2 bases removed from V and 3 bases from J, the gap between germline ends came to 11 bases. The V and J genes are TRBV28 and TRBJ2-7; TRBD1 might be the D (5 bases). This clonotype was obtained from a male donor aged 60 or over with stage I squamous cell lung carcinoma. Sequencing was performed on lung tumor tissue, taken before any cancer treatment. The CDR3 here is CASSLAGIDYEQYF. DNA for the CDR3: TGTGCCAGCAGTTTAGCAGGGATAGACTACGAGCAGTACTTC.